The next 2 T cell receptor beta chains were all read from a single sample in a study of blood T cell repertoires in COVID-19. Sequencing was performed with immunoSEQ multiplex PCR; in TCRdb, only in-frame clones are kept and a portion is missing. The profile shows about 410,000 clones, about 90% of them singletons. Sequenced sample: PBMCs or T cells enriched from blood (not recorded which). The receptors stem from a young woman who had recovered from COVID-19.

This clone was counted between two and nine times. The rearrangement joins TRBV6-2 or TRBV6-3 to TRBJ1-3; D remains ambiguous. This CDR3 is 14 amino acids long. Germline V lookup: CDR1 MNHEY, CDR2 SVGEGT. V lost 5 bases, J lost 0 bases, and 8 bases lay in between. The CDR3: CASSGLFSGNTIYF. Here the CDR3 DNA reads TGTGCCAGCAGTGGACTGTTCTCTGGAAACACCATATATTTT.

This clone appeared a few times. In DNA, the CDR3 is TGTGCCAGCAGTTACTCCGAGCTAGGCGAGCAGTACTTC. This codes for CASSYSELGEQYF. This chain links TRBV6-5 with TRBJ2-7; D gene unclear. CDR1 and CDR2 (germline): MNHEY, SVGAGI. Trimming pared 0 bases from V and 6 bases from J, leaving 9 bases between. The CDR3 is 13 residues long.